What follows describes a single TCR beta chain. The Seattle patients joined while their infection was active and were tracked longitudinally afterward. This sample stems from a study of blood T cell repertoires in COVID-19. Looking at the study overall: Some COVID-19 samples were acute and others convalescent; all came from the United States, Italy and Spain. PBMCs, B-cell-depleted T cells, or T cells provided the cDNA or gDNA that made up the material.

Authors' methods: By means of reference gene primer amplification, nucleated cell counts were estimated. Sequencing used immunoSEQ multiplex PCR; TCRdb keeps in-frame clones, though not all of them. That table is the source of V, J and clone size, and D and trimming were worked out from the DNA. This table has about 180,000 clones, around 80% appearing once. Sequenced sample: peripheral blood. The receptor's source is a woman in her 40s with COVID-19, enrolled during active disease.

The DNA of the CDR3 is TGTGCCAGCAGTGAAGGTTCAAGTCGGGATACGCAGTATTTT. Translating it yields CASSEGSSRDTQYF. This chain connects TRBV6-1 to TRBJ2-3, with D unclear. Germline assignment: CDR1 MNHNS and CDR2 SASEGT. V was cut by 1 base and J by 6 bases, with 11 bases left in between. The CDR3 is made up of 14 amino acids.